This TCR beta chain is from a study of T cell responses to AZD1222 COVID-19 vaccine. Findings and caveats of the study: Only a handful of people who got AZD1222 tested seropositive at baseline. Unmutated regions of variants are reportedly targeted by nearly half of spike-specific TCRs. White British people made up most donors, females outnumbered males, and clonal diversity was possibly underestimated. The span of vaccine-associated CD4 TCRs extended across spike, with dominance at 160-218 and 743-854.

The CDR3 runs to 15 residues. CDR1 SEHNR and CDR2 FQNEAQ come from the germline V gene (reference sequence). V shed 1 base and J 7 bases; nucleotides not matched to a gene: 7. A note on this clone: Its antigen is unknown.

Repertoires were generated with immunoSEQ multiplex PCR, while TCRdb's copy carries only in-frame clones and drops some. The table includes under 200,000 clones, 85% to 95% detected once. The source is an adult who received the MenACWY meningococcal vaccine as a control. V usage is TRBV7-9 and J usage is TRBJ2-1; 7 bases map to TRBD1. The sample consisted of peripheral blood, taken 28 days after the second dose of the MenACWY control vaccine. The CDR3 DNA is TGTGCCAGCAGCTTAGTGACAGGGCCAAATAATGAGCAGTTCTTC. This gives the protein CASSLVTGPNNEQFF.